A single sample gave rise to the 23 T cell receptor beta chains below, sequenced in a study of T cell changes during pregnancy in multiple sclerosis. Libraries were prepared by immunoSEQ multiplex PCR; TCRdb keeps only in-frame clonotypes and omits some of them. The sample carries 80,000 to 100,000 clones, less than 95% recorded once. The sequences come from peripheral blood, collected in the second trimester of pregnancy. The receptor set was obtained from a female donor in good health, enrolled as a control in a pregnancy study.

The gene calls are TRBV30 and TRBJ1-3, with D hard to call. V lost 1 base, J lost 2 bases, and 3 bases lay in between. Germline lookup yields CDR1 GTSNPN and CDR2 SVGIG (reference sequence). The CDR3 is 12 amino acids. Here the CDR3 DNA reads TGTGCCTGGAGTGCGGCTGGAAACACCATATATTTT. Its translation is CAWSAAGNTIYF.

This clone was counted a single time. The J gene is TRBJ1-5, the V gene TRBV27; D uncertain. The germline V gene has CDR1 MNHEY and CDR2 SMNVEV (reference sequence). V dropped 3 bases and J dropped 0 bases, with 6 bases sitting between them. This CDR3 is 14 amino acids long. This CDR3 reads CASSFSLSNQPQHF. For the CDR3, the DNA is TGTGCCAGCAGTTTTTCCCTTAGCAATCAGCCCCAGCATTTT.

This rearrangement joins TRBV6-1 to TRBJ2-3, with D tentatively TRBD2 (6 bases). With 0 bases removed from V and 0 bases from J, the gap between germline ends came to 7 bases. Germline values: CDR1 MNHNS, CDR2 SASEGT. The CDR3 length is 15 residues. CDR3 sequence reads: CASSEAEGSTDTQYF. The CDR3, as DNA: TGTGCCAGCAGTGAAGCGGAGGGTAGCACAGATACGCAGTATTTT.

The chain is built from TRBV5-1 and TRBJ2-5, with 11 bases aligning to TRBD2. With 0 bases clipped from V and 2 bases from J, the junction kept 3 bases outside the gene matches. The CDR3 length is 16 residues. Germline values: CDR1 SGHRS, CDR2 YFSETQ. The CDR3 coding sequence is TGCGCCAGCAGCTTGGCAGCTAGCGGGGGGCAAGAGACCCAGTACTTC. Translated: CASSLAASGGQETQYF.

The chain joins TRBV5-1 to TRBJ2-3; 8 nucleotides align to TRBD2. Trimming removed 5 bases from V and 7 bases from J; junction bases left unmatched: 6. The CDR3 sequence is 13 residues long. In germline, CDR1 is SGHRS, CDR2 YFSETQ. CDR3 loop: CASSPTGGNTQYF. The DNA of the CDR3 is TGCGCCAGCAGTCCAACGGGGGGGAATACGCAGTATTTT.

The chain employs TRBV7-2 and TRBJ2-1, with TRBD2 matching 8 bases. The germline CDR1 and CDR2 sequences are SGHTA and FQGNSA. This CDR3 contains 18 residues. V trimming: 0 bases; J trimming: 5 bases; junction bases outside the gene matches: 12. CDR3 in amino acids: CASSLARRLARTNNEQFF. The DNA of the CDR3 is TGTGCCAGCAGCTTAGCCAGAAGACTAGCGCGGACCAACAATGAGCAGTTCTTC.

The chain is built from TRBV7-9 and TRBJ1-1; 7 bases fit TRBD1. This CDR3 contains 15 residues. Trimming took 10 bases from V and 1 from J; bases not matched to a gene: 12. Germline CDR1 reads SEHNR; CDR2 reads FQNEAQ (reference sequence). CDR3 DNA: TGTGCCACCACGGAAAACAGGGGATGGAACACTGAAGCTTTCTTT. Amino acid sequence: CATTENRGWNTEAFF.

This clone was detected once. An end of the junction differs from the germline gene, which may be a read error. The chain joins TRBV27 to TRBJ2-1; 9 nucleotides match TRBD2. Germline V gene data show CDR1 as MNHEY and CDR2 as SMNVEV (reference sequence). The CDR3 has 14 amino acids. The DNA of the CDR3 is TGTGCCAGCAGTGTATCCGGGACTAGCCGTGAGCAGTTCTTC. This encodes CASSVSGTSREQFF.

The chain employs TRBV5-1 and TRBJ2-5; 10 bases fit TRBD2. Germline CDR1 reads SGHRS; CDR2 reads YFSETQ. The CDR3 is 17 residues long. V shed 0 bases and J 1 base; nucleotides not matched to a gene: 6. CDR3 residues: CASSLDGLAAGQETQYF. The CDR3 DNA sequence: TGCGCCAGCAGCTTGGATGGACTAGCGGCAGGCCAAGAGACCCAGTACTTC.

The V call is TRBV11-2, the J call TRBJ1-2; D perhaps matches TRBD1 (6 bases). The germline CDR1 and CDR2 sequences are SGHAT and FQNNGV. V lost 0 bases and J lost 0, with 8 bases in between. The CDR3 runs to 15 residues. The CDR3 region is CASSLDRGSNYGYTF. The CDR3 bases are TGTGCCAGCAGCTTAGACAGGGGCTCTAACTATGGCTACACCTTC.

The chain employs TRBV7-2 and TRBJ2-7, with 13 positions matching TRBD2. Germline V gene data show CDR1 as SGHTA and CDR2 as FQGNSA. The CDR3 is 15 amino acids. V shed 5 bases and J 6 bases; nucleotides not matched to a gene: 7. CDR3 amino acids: CASSQGLAGVAEQYF. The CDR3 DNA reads TGTGCCAGCAGCCAAGGACTAGCGGGAGTGGCCGAGCAGTACTTC.

The CDR3 loop is CASSPRIDRGTDTQYF. DNA for the CDR3: TGTGCCAGCAGCCCACGGATAGATCGGGGCACAGATACGCAGTATTTT. The chain combines TRBV7-6 with TRBJ2-3; the D is unclear. Germline loops: CDR1 SGHVS, CDR2 FNYEAQ. CDR3 size: 16 residues. V was shortened by 5 bases and J by 1 base, with 16 bases between the two germline ends.

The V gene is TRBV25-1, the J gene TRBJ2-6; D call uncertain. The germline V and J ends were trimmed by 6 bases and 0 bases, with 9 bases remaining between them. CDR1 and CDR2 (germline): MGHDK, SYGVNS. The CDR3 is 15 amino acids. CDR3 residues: CASRSPGSGANVLTF. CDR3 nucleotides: TGTGCCAGCAGGTCCCCGGGCTCTGGGGCCAACGTCCTGACTTTC.

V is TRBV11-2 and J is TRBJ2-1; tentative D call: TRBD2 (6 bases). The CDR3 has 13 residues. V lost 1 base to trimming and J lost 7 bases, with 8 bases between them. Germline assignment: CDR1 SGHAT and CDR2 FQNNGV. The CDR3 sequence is CASSLVLANEQFF. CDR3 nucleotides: TGTGCCAGCAGCTTAGTCCTAGCGAATGAGCAGTTCTTC. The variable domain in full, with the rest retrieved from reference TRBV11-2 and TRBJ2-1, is EAGVAQSPRYKIIEKRQSVAFWCNPISGHATLYWYQQILGQGPKLLIQFQNNGVVDDSQLPKDRFSAERLKGVDSTLKIQPAKLEDSAVYLCASSLVLANEQFFGPGTRLTVL.

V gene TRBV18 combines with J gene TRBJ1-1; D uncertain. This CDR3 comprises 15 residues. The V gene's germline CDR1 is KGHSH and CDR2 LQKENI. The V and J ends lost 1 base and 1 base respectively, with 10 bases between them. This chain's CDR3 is CASSPRGTPNTEAFF. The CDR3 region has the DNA TGTGCCAGCTCACCACGAGGCACGCCGAACACTGAAGCTTTCTTT.

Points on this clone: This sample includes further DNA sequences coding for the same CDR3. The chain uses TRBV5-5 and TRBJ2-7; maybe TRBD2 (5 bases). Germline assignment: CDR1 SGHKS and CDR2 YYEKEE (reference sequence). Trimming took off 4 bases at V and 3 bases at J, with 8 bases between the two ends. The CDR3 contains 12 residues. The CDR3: CASSRTDYEQYF. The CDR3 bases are TGTGCCAGCAGCAGGACTGACTACGAGCAGTACTTC.

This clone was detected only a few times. The CDR3: CASSNRQGRRAYEQYF. The DNA of the CDR3 is TGTGCCAGCAGCAACCGACAGGGGAGAAGGGCCTACGAGCAGTACTTC. The chain links TRBV7-9 to TRBJ2-7, with 8 bases aligning to TRBD1. The CDR3 runs 16 residues. Per the germline V gene, CDR1 is SEHNR and CDR2 is FQNEAQ (reference sequence). Germline trimming cut 5 bases from V and 2 bases from J; bases unmatched to any gene: 11. Variable domain in full (rest from reference TRBV7-9 and TRBJ2-7): DTGVSQNPRHKITKRGQNVTFRCDPISEHNRLYWYRQTLGQGPEFLTYFQNEAQLEKSRLLSDRFSAERPKGSFSTLEIQRTEQGDSAMYLCASSNRQGRRAYEQYFGPGTRLTVT.

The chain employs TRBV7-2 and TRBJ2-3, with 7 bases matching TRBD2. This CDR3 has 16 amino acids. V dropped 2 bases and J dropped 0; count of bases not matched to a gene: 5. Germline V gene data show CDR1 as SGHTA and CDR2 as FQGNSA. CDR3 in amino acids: CASSLKRDASTDTQYF. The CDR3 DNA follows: TGTGCCAGCAGCTTAAAGCGGGATGCTAGCACAGATACGCAGTATTTT.

CDR3 amino acids: CSVSHRYQETQYF. The CDR3, as DNA: TGCAGCGTAAGTCACAGGTACCAAGAGACCCAGTACTTC. The chain recombines TRBV29-1 with TRBJ2-5, with D possibly TRBD1 on 5 matching bases. Germline V gene lookup returns CDR1 SQVTM and CDR2 ANQGSEA. The CDR3 is 13 amino acids. Between the trimmed V and J ends, which lost 6 bases and 0 bases, there was a span of 11 bases.

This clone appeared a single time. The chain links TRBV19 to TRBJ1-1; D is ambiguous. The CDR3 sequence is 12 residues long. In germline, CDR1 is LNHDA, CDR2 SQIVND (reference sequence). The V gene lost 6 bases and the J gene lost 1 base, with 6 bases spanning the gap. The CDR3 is CASRAGNTEAFF. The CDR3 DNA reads TGTGCCAGTAGAGCAGGGAACACTGAAGCTTTCTTT.

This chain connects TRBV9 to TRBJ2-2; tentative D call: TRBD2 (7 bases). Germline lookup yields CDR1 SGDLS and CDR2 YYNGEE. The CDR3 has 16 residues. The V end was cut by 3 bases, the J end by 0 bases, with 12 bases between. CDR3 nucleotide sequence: TGTGCCAGCAGCGAGGGGGGGACCCCGAACACCGGGGAGCTGTTTTTT. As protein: CASSEGGTPNTGELFF.

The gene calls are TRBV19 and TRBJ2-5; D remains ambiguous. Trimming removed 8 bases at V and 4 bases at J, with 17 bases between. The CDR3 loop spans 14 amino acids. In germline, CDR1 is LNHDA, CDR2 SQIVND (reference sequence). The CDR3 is CASASVAPGETQYF. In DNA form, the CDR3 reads TGTGCCAGTGCCTCTGTAGCCCCGGGAGAGACCCAGTACTTC.

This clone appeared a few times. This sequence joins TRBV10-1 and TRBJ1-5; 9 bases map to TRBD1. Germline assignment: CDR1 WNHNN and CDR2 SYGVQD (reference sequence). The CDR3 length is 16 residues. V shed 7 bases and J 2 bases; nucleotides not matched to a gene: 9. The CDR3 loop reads CASIINRGLGNQPQHF. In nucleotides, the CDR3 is TGCGCCAGCATCATTAACAGGGGGCTGGGCAATCAGCCCCAGCATTTT.